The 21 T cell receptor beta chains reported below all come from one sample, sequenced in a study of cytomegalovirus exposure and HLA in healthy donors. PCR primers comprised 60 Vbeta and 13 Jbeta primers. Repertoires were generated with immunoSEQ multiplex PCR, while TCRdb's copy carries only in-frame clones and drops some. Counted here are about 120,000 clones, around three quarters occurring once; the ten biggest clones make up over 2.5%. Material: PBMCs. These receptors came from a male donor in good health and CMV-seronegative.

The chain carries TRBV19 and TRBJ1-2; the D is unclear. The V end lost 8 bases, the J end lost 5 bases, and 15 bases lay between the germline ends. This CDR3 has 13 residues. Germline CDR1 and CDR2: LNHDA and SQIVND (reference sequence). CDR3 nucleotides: TGTGCCAGTCGCCATTCTTCGGAGTATGGCTACACCTTC. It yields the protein CASRHSSEYGYTF.

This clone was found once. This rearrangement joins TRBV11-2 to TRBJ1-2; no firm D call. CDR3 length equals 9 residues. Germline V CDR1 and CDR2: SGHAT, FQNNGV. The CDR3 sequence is CRLNYGYTF. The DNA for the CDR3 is TGTAGACTTAACTATGGCTACACCTTC.

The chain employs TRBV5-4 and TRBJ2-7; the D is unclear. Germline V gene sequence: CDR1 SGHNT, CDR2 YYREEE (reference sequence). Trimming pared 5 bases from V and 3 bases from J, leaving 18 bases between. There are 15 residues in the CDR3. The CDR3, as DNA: TGTGCCAGCAGTTCAGGCACTGCCACTCTCTACGAGCAGTACTTC. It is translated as CASSSGTATLYEQYF.

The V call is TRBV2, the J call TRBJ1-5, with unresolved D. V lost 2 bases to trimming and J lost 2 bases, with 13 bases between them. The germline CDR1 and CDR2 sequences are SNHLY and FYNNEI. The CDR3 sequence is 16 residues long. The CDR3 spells CASSEFQATGNQPQHF. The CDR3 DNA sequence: TGTGCCAGCAGTGAATTCCAGGCTACGGGCAATCAGCCCCAGCATTTT.

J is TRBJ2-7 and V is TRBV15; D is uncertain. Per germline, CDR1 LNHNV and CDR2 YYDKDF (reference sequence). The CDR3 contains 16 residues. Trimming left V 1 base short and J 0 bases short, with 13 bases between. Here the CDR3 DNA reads TGTGCCACCAGCAGAGGCACAGCAGACACCTCCTACGAGCAGTACTTC. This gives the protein CATSRGTADTSYEQYF.

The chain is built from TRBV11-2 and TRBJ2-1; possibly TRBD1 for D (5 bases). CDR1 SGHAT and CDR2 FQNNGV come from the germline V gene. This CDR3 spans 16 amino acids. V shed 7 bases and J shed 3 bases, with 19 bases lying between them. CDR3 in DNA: TGTGCCAGCAAGTTAACTTGGGGCCGAGACTACAATGAGCAGTTCTTC. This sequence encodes CASKLTWGRDYNEQFF.

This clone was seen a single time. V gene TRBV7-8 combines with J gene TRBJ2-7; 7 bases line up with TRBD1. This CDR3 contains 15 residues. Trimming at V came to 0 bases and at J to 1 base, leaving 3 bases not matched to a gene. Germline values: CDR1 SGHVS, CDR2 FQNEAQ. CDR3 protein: CASSLAWTGSYEQYF. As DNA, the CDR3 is TGTGCCAGCAGCTTAGCCTGGACAGGATCCTACGAGCAGTACTTC.

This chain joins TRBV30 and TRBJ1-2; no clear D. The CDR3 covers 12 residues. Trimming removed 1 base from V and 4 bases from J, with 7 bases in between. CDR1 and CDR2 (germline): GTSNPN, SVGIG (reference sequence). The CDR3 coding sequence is TGTGCCTGGAGTGAGGAGCGCTATGGCTACACCTTC. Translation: CAWSEERYGYTF.

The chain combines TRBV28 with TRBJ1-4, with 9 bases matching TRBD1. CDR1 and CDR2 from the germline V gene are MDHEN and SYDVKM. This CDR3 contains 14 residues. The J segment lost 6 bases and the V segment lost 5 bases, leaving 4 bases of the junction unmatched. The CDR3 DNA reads TGTGCCAGCAGTCTAACAGGGGGCTATGAAAAACTGTTTTTT. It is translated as CASSLTGGYEKLFF. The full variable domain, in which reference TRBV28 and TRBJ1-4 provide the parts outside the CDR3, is DVKVTQSSRYLVKRTGEKVFLECVQDMDHENMFWYRQDPGLGLRLIYFSYDVKMKEKGDIPEGYSVSREKKERFSLILESASTNQTSMYLCASSLTGGYEKLFFGSGTQLSVL.

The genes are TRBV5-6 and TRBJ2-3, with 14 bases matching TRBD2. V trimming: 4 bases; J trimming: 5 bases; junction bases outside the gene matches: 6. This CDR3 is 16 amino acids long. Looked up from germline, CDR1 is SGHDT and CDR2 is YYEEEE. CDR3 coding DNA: TGTGCCAGCAGCAGACCGGGACTAGCGGGGGTAGATACGCAGTATTTT. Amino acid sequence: CASSRPGLAGVDTQYF.

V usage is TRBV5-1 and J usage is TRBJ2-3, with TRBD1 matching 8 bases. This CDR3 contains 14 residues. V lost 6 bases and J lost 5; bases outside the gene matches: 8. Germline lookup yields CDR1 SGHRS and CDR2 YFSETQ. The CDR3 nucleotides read TGCGCCAGCATCCAGGACAGGGCAGGAGATACGCAGTATTTT. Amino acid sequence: CASIQDRAGDTQYF. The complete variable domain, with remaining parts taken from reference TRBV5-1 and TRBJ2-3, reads KAGVTQTPRYLIKTRGQQVTLSCSPISGHRSVSWYQQTPGQGLQFLFEYFSETQRNKGNFPGRFSGRQFSNSRSEMNVSTLELGDSALYLCASIQDRAGDTQYFGPGTRLTVL.

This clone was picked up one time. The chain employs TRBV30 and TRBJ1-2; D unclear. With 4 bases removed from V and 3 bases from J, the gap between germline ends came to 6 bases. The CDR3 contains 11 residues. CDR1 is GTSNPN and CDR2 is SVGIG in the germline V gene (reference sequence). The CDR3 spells CAWTQYYGYTF. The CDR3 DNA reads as TGTGCCTGGACCCAGTACTATGGCTACACCTTC. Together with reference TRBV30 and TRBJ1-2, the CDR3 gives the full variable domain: SQTIHQWPATLVQPVGSPLSLECTVEGTSNPNLYWYRQAAGRGLQLLFYSVGIGQISSEVPQNLSASRPQDRQFILSSKKLLLSDSGFYLCAWTQYYGYTFGSGTRLTVV.

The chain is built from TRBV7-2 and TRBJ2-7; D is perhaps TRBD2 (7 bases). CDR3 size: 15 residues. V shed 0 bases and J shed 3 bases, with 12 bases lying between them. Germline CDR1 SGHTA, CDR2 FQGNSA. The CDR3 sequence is CASSLAGGPLYEQYF. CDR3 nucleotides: TGTGCCAGCAGCTTAGCGGGGGGGCCCCTCTACGAGCAGTACTTC.

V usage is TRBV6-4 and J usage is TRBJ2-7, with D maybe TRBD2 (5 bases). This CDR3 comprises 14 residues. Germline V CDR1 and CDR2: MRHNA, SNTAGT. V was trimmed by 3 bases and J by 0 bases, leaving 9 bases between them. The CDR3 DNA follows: TGTGCCAGCAGTGAATCGGGGAGCTCCTACGAGCAGTACTTC. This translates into CASSESGSSYEQYF.

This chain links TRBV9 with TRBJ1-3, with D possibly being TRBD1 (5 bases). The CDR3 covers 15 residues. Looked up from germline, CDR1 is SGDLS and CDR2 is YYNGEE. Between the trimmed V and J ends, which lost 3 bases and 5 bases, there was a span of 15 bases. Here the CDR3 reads CASSDNRDSRNTIYF. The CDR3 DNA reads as TGTGCCAGCAGCGACAACCGGGACTCCCGAAACACCATATATTTT.

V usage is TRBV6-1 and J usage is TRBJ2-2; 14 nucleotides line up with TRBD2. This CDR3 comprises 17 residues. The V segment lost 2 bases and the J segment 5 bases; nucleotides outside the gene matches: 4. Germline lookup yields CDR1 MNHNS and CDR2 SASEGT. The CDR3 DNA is TGTGCCAGCAGTGAACCGACTAGCGGGAGGGGGACCGGGGAGCTGTTTTTT. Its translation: CASSEPTSGRGTGELFF.

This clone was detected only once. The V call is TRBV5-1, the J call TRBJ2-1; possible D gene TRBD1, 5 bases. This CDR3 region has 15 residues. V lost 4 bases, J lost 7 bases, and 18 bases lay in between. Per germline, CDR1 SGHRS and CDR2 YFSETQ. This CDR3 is CASSRETVALNEQFF. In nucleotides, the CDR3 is TGCGCCAGCAGCCGCGAGACAGTGGCATTAAATGAGCAGTTCTTC.

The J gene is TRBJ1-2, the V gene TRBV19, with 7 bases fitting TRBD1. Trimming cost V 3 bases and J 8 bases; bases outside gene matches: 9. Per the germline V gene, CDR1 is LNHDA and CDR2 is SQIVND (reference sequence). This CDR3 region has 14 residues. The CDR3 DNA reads TGTGCCAGTAGTATCTCCGGACAGGCAGGAGGCTACACCTTC. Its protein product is CASSISGQAGGYTF.

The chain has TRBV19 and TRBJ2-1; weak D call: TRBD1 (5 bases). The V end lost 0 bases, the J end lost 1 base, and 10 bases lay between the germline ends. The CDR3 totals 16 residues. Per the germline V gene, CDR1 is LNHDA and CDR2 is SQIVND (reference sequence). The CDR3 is CASSIDRAKSYNEQFF. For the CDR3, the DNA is TGTGCCAGTAGTATAGACAGGGCGAAGTCCTACAATGAGCAGTTCTTC.

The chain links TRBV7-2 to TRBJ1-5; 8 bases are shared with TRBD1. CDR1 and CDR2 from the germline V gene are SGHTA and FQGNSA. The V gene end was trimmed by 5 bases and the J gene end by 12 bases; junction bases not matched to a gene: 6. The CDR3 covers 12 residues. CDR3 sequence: CASSIQQGGQHF. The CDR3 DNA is TGTGCCAGCAGCATACAACAGGGGGGCCAGCATTTT.

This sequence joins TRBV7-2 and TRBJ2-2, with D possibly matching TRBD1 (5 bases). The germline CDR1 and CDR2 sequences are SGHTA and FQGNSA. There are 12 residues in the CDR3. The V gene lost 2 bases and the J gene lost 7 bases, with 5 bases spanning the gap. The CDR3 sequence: CASSLQGGELFF. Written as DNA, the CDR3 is TGTGCCAGCAGCTTACAGGGCGGGGAGCTGTTTTTT.